This T cell receptor beta chain derives from a study of shared clonotypes between healthy human individuals. Study-level results: Generation probability values for non-shared clonotypes were lower than those for clonotypes shared by all four donors.

Into CD45RA+ naive and CD45RA-negative memory subsets, the CD4+ cells were split. Comments on this clone: The target antigen is unknown.

The trim removed 7 bases at V and 8 bases at J, leaving 11 bases unmatched. The CDR3 spans 15 residues. CDR1 is SEHNR, CDR2 FQNEAQ, per germline (reference sequence). The assay used deep level. TCRdb's table, derived via immunoSEQ multiplex PCR, lists solely in-frame clones and lacks some. The profile shows around 1.6 million clones, 95% to 99% of them singletons. What was sequenced was naive CD4+ T cells sorted from blood. Subset denoted: CD45RA+ positively selected. This rearrangement joins TRBV7-9 to TRBJ2-1; 10 positions agree with TRBD2. The sequence came from a man aged 25 to 40 in good health. The CDR3 nucleotides are TGTGCCAGCATCGGAACTAGCGGGAATACTTATGAGCAGTTCTTC. Amino acid sequence: CASIGTSGNTYEQFF.